This T cell receptor (beta chain) was identified in a study of shared clonotypes between healthy human individuals. Study-level background: The cohort had a couple of women and three men, ages 18 to 49. Findings and limits, study-wide: A reduction in generation probabilities was seen for non-shared clonotypes relative to those shared by all four donors. Despite large depth, rarefaction showed incomplete sorted-subset sequencing.

Nashville, Tennessee was home to all donors, who were Caucasian adults. Concerning this clone itself: Its antigen is currently unknown.

The table came from immunoSEQ multiplex PCR; TCRdb's copy has only in-frame clones and leaves some out. This table holds approximately 940,000 clones, 76% found once. The TCR sequence derives from a young man in good health. Source material: memory CD4+ T cells sorted from blood. The subset here: CD45RA-negative fraction.

The CDR3: CAWRLLEAFF. The CDR3 DNA reads TGTGCCTGGAGGCTGCTGGAAGCTTTCTTT. This chain uses TRBV30 with TRBJ1-1; D is unresolved. Germline values: CDR1 GTSNPN, CDR2 SVGIG (reference sequence). The ends were cut back, 3 bases at V and 8 bases at J, with 7 bases in the middle. CDR3 size: 10 residues.